These 21 T cell receptor beta chains were sequenced from one sample in a study of beta chain features in type 1 diabetes. What was sequenced were expressed TCRB transcripts, since all of the isolated RNA had been reverse transcribed. Assay used: immunoSEQ multiplex PCR; TCRdb lists only in-frame clones, some missing. Of 300,000 or so clones in the sample, less than 10% were seen once. Input material: central memory CD4+ T cells from blood. The receptors stem from a young woman in good health.

This clone was detected only a few times. A read error is possible here, since a much larger clone lies one base away. The gene calls are TRBV7-8 and TRBJ2-5, with no clear D. The V and J ends lost 3 bases and 5 bases respectively, with 4 bases between them. The V gene's germline CDR1 is SGHVS and CDR2 FQNEAQ. The CDR3 sequence is 11 residues long. The CDR3: CASSFRETQYF. The DNA for the CDR3 is TGTGCCAGCAGCTTCCGGGAGACCCAGTACTTC.

The chain joins TRBV28 to TRBJ2-3; TRBD2 matches at 11 bases. The germline CDR1 and CDR2 sequences are MDHEN and SYDVKM. V lost 6 bases to trimming and J lost 0 bases; unmatched junction nucleotides: 8. CDR3 length: 17 amino acids. CDR3 coding DNA: TGTGCCAGCAGCCCAGGGACTAGCGGATCTAGCACAGATACGCAGTATTTT. The encoded protein is CASSPGTSGSSTDTQYF.

This clone was detected many times. The same CDR3 can be traced to other DNA sequences in this sample. This chain connects TRBV7-3 to TRBJ2-2, with unresolved D. Per germline, CDR1 SGHTA and CDR2 FQGTGA. The CDR3 is 13 residues long. V gave up 6 bases and J gave up 0 bases, with 5 bases separating them. CDR3 protein: CASRRTNTGELFF. The CDR3 DNA reads TGTGCCAGCAGAAGGACGAACACCGGGGAGCTGTTTTTT.

There are many counts of this clone. This sequence joins TRBV27 and TRBJ2-3, with D perhaps TRBD2 (6 bases). The V end lost 2 bases, the J end lost 1 base, and 10 bases lay between the germline ends. Germline-derived CDR1 and CDR2 are MNHEY and SMNVEV (reference sequence). This CDR3 comprises 15 residues. The CDR3 DNA follows: TGTGCCAGCAGTTTACAGCCGGGAGGCACAGATACGCAGTATTTT. Its translation: CASSLQPGGTDTQYF.

The CDR3 DNA reads TGTGCCAGCAGTTTTCAGGCTGGAAACACCATATATTTT. This encodes CASSFQAGNTIYF. The chain couples TRBV27 to TRBJ1-3; D gene uncertain. V lost 3 bases and J lost 2, with 5 bases in between. The CDR3 contains 13 residues. CDR1 and CDR2 (germline): MNHEY, SMNVEV (reference sequence).

This clone was counted between two and nine times. Other DNA sequences in the same sample also yield this CDR3. The V gene is TRBV5-6, the J gene TRBJ1-5, with a possible D match to TRBD1 (6 bases). There are 14 residues in the CDR3. V was cut by 0 bases and J by 5 bases, with 9 bases left in between. Germline assignment: CDR1 SGHDT and CDR2 YYEEEE. This CDR3 reads CASSLGAGDQPQHF. The CDR3 nucleotides are TGTGCCAGCAGCTTGGGGGCAGGGGATCAGCCCCAGCATTTT.

V gene TRBV19 combines with J gene TRBJ1-4; 7 positions match TRBD1. The V and J ends lost 5 bases and 9 bases, in that order; junction bases with no gene match: 15. The CDR3 consists of 16 residues. CDR1 is LNHDA and CDR2 is SQIVND in the germline V gene (reference sequence). CDR3 loop: CASSPLPQGGMKKLFF. CDR3 bases: TGTGCCAGTAGTCCCCTCCCGCAGGGGGGAATGAAAAAACTGTTTTTT.

The gene calls are TRBV11-2 and TRBJ2-2; D not certain. Germline values: CDR1 SGHAT, CDR2 FQNNGV. The V gene lost 5 bases and the J gene lost 7 bases, with 11 bases spanning the gap. This CDR3 is 13 amino acids long. The CDR3 protein is CASSLYSGGELFF. For the CDR3, the DNA is TGTGCCAGCAGCCTATACTCGGGCGGGGAGCTGTTTTTT.

Only a few counts were recorded for this clone. V and J are TRBV6-5 and TRBJ1-1, with a weak D call TRBD1 (5 bases). The CDR3 totals 16 residues. Germline V gene data show CDR1 as MNHEY and CDR2 as SVGAGI. V lost 4 bases and J lost 1, with 16 bases in between. This CDR3 is CASSFTLGTENTEAFF. DNA of the CDR3: TGTGCCAGCAGTTTCACCCTTGGGACGGAGAACACTGAAGCTTTCTTT.

This clone was seen a handful of times. A read error may produce the germline difference seen at one junction end. In DNA, the CDR3 is TGCGCCAGCAGCCAAGAGGGAGGGGCGAACCCTGAAGCTTTCTTT. Its protein is CASSQEGGANPEAFF. J is TRBJ1-1 and V is TRBV4-3; D possibly corresponds to TRBD1 (5 bases). Per germline, CDR1 LGHNA and CDR2 YSLEER. This CDR3 spans 15 amino acids.

The V and J genes are TRBV5-1 and TRBJ2-5, with D hard to call. V gave up 4 bases and J gave up 5 bases, with 15 bases separating them. Germline values: CDR1 SGHRS, CDR2 YFSETQ. The CDR3 is 14 residues long. The DNA for the CDR3 is TGCGCCAGCAGCCCAAATATCCGTCGGGAGACCCAGTACTTC. Translated: CASSPNIRRETQYF.

The rearrangement links TRBV7-9 to TRBJ1-1; 8 bases are shared with TRBD1. After removal of 6 bases from V and 6 bases from J, the junction contained 6 bases not matched to a gene. This CDR3 has 13 residues. CDR1 and CDR2 from the germline V gene are SEHNR and FQNEAQ (reference sequence). CDR3 loop: CASRARTGPEAFF. CDR3 coding DNA: TGTGCCAGCAGAGCTCGGACAGGGCCTGAAGCTTTCTTT.

This clone was detected a few times. The chain is built from TRBV28 and TRBJ1-1; D unclear. The germline V gene encodes CDR1 MDHEN and CDR2 SYDVKM. This CDR3 has 10 residues. The V end lost 6 bases, the J end lost 11 bases, and 10 bases lay between the germline ends. The chain's CDR3 is CASRRRVAFF. Written as DNA, the CDR3 is TGTGCCAGCAGGAGAAGAGTGGCTTTCTTT. The complete variable domain, with remaining parts taken from reference TRBV28 and TRBJ1-1, reads DVKVTQSSRYLVKRTGEKVFLECVQDMDHENMFWYRQDPGLGLRLIYFSYDVKMKEKGDIPEGYSVSREKKERFSLILESASTNQTSMYLCASRRRVAFFGQGTRLTVV.

This clone was picked up a small number of times. CDR3: CASSQVQREYVQQYF. CDR3 nucleotides: TGTGCCAGCAGCCAAGTCCAACGGGAGTATGTTCAGCAGTACTTC. J is TRBJ2-7 and V is TRBV4-2; a weak D match, TRBD2 (6 bases). The CDR3 consists of 15 residues. CDR1 LGHNA and CDR2 YNFKEQ come from the germline V gene. Trimming stripped 1 base from V and 8 bases from J, with 18 bases between.

The V gene is TRBV11-3, the J gene TRBJ2-2; D not resolved. Trimming stripped 5 bases from V and 5 bases from J, with 3 bases between. This CDR3 has 11 residues. Germline values: CDR1 SGHNT, CDR2 YENEEA. The CDR3 sequence: CASSRTGELFF. In nucleotides, the CDR3 is TGTGCCAGCAGCCGTACCGGGGAGCTGTTTTTT.

This clone was seen at least ten times. The CDR3 loop is CASSLPGYEQYF. The CDR3 DNA follows: TGTGCCAGCAGTTTACCCGGGTACGAGCAGTACTTC. This chain links TRBV28 with TRBJ2-7; D is ambiguous. V was pared by 2 bases and J by 4 bases, with 6 bases between. The length of the CDR3 is 12 residues. CDR1 and CDR2 from the germline V gene are MDHEN and SYDVKM.

This chain joins TRBV13 and TRBJ2-6; TRBD2 matches at 15 bases. The J segment lost 0 bases and the V segment lost 1 base, leaving 4 bases of the junction unmatched. The germline V gene encodes CDR1 PRHDT and CDR2 FYEKMQ (reference sequence). The CDR3 is made up of 20 amino acids. The DNA of the CDR3 is TGTGCCAGCAGCTTAGAGGGACTAGCGGGGGGAACCTCTGGGGCCAACGTCCTGACTTTC. It is translated as CASSLEGLAGGTSGANVLTF.

The genes are TRBV28 and TRBJ1-2, with no clear D. Looked up from germline, CDR1 is MDHEN and CDR2 is SYDVKM. The CDR3 runs 14 residues. V lost 3 bases and J lost 2, with 10 bases in between. CDR3 sequence: CASSLVSLNYGYTF. The CDR3 coding sequence is TGTGCCAGCAGTTTGGTCAGCCTCAACTATGGCTACACCTTC.

This clone was picked up a small number of times. The CDR3 protein is CASSQSPERQSSTDTQYF. DNA of the CDR3: TGCGCCAGCAGTCAATCCCCCGAGAGACAGTCTAGCACAGATACGCAGTATTTT. The chain recombines TRBV23-1 with TRBJ2-3; weak D call: TRBD1 (5 bases). TRBV23-1 is assigned to the ORF class and has an uncertain function. V was trimmed by 0 bases and J by 0 bases, leaving 16 bases between them. The CDR3 runs 18 residues.

The gene calls are TRBV7-2 and TRBJ2-3; D uncertain. Germline V gives CDR1 SGHTA, CDR2 FQGNSA. V was trimmed by 5 bases and J by 2 bases, leaving 14 bases between them. The CDR3 is 15 residues long. The CDR3 region is CASSPTRLNTDTQYF. CDR3 DNA sequence: TGTGCCAGCAGCCCAACCCGACTGAACACAGATACGCAGTATTTT.

This clone was seen more than once but under ten times. The V gene is TRBV6-1, the J gene TRBJ1-1; 8 bases are a match to TRBD1. The junction had 9 bases not matched to a gene; V was cut back by 5 bases and J by 4 bases. The CDR3 loop spans 15 amino acids. In germline, CDR1 is MNHNS, CDR2 SASEGT. The DNA for the CDR3 is TGTGCCAGCAGTTCTTCAGGGGGCCGCAGCACTGAAGCTTTCTTT. Amino acids: CASSSSGGRSTEAFF.